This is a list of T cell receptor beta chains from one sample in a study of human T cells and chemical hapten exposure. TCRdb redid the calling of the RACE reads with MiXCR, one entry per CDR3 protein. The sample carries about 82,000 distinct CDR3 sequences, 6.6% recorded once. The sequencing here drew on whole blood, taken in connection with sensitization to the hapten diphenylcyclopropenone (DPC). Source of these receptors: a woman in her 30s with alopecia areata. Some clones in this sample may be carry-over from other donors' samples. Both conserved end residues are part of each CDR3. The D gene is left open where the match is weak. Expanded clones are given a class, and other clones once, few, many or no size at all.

CASSPTWGSEAFF,TGTGCCAGCAGCCCGACCTGGGGGTCTGAAGCTTTCTTT,few,.,TRBJ1-1,TRBV12-3/TRBV12-4
CASSPGQGTNEKLFF,TGTGCCAGCTCACCGGGACAGGGGACTAATGAAAAACTGTTTTTT,.,TRBD1,TRBJ1-4,TRBV18
CASSHRTSGGADEQFF,TGTGCCAGCAGCCATAGGACTAGCGGGGGGGCAGATGAGCAGTTCTTC,few,TRBD2,TRBJ2-1,TRBV12-3/TRBV12-4
CSARAATGRFEAFF,TGCAGTGCTAGGGCCGCCACAGGGAGATTTGAAGCTTTCTTT,few,.,TRBJ1-1,TRBV20-1
CASSLGGPGDTQYF,TGTGCCAGCAGCTTGGGGGGGCCCGGAGATACGCAGTATTTT,many,.,TRBJ2-3,TRBV7-6
CASSPRGAAEAFF,TGCGCCAGCAGTCCGAGAGGGGCCGCTGAAGCTTTCTTT,.,.,TRBJ1-1,TRBV5-1
CASSFEGDIYGYTF,TGCGCCAGCAGCTTCGAGGGGGATATCTATGGCTACACCTTC,.,.,TRBJ1-2,TRBV5-1
CSVESAVHQETQYF,TGCAGCGTTGAATCGGCAGTTCACCAAGAGACCCAGTACTTC,few,.,TRBJ2-5,TRBV29-1
CASSQMSSGGAPGELFF,TGTGCCAGCAGCCAGATGTCGAGCGGGGGGGCCCCCGGGGAGCTGTTTTTT,few,TRBD2,TRBJ2-2,TRBV3-1
CASSLWGNTEAFF,TGTGCCAGCAGCTTATGGGGGAACACTGAAGCTTTCTTT,many,.,TRBJ1-1,TRBV7-3
CASSYSGADTEAFF,TGTGCCAGCAGTTACTCAGGGGCTGACACTGAAGCTTTCTTT,many,.,TRBJ1-1,TRBV6-5
CAWRRTDYTEAFF,TGTGCCTGGAGGAGGACAGACTACACTGAAGCTTTCTTT,.,.,TRBJ1-1,TRBV30
CASNVRWGGELFF,TGTGCCAGCAATGTCCGCTGGGGCGGGGAGCTGTTTTTT,many,.,TRBJ2-2,TRBV12-3/TRBV12-4
CASSPSGSWIPGANVLTF,TGTGCCAGCTCACCCAGTGGCAGTTGGATCCCTGGGGCCAACGTCCTGACTTTC,many,.,TRBJ2-6,TRBV18
CASSQADWDRDGPLHF,TGTGCCAGCAGCCAAGCGGATTGGGACAGGGACGGACCCCTCCACTTT,many,TRBD1,TRBJ1-6,TRBV4-2
CASSGGLNTGELFF,TGCGCCAGCAGCGGAGGACTGAACACCGGGGAGCTGTTTTTT,.,.,TRBJ2-2,TRBV5-1
CASSLAGPGNQPQHF,TGTGCCAGCAGTTTAGCAGGGCCGGGCAATCAGCCCCAGCATTTT,.,.,TRBJ1-5,TRBV28
CASSTWDTTDTEAFF,TGTGCCAGCTCAACCTGGGACACGACGGACACTGAAGCTTTCTTT,many,.,TRBJ1-1,TRBV18
CASSPSMDTQYF,TGTGCCAGCAGCCCATCCATGGATACGCAGTATTTT,few,.,TRBJ2-3,TRBV11-2
CASSTNRGETQYF,TGTGCCAGCAGTACCAATCGAGGGGAGACCCAGTACTTC,many,.,TRBJ2-5,TRBV12-3/TRBV12-4
CASSPGESGAGETQYF,TGTGCCAGCAGCCCTGGGGAGAGCGGGGCCGGGGAGACCCAGTACTTC,few,TRBD2,TRBJ2-5,TRBV4-2
CASSLVRGISSYNEQFF,TGTGCCAGCAGCTTAGTTCGGGGCATTTCCTCCTACAATGAGCAGTTCTTC,many,.,TRBJ2-1,TRBV7-2
CASSLEGVSNQPQHF,TGCGCCAGCAGCCTGGAGGGGGTGAGCAATCAGCCCCAGCATTTT,.,.,TRBJ1-5,TRBV4-1
CASSQDTGGQPQHF,TGTGCCAGCAGCCAAGATACGGGTGGCCAGCCCCAGCATTTT,few,.,TRBJ1-5,TRBV3-1
CASSSLTSGGAGETQYF,TGTGCCAGCAGCTCACTCACTAGCGGGGGGGCCGGAGAGACCCAGTACTTC,.,TRBD2,TRBJ2-5,TRBV7-9
CASSLFAGSSYNSPLHF,TGTGCCAGCAGCTTATTCGCAGGCAGCTCCTATAATTCACCCCTCCACTTT,.,.,TRBJ1-6,TRBV7-2
CSVRRDGDHETQYF,TGCAGCGTTAGAAGAGACGGGGACCACGAGACCCAGTACTTC,.,.,TRBJ2-5,TRBV29-1
CASSPGAPGQGLLYGYTF,TGTGCCAGCAGCCCGGGGGCTCCGGGACAGGGTCTCCTTTATGGCTACACCTTC,few,TRBD1,TRBJ1-2,TRBV5-4
CASSAWPRGPDTQYF,TGTGCCAGCAGCGCATGGCCAAGGGGTCCAGATACGCAGTATTTT,many,.,TRBJ2-3,TRBV7-2
CASSPTAKETQYF,TGTGCCAGCTCCCCGACAGCCAAAGAGACCCAGTACTTC,many,.,TRBJ2-5,TRBV18
CASSSRVGDTQYF,TGCGCCAGCAGCTCCCGCGTGGGAGATACGCAGTATTTT,many,.,TRBJ2-3,TRBV5-1
CASSIGHTNNEQFF,TGTGCCAGCAGTATCGGGCATACTAACAATGAGCAGTTCTTC,.,.,TRBJ2-1,TRBV27
CSAMRTDLPNYGYTF,TGCAGCGCCATGCGGACAGACCTCCCTAACTATGGCTACACCTTC,few,.,TRBJ1-2,TRBV29-1
CASSTRETQYF,TGTGCCAGCAGCACTAGAGAGACCCAGTACTTC,few,.,TRBJ2-5,TRBV6-2/TRBV6-3
CASSLEERQETQYF,TGTGCCAGCAGCTTGGAAGAGCGTCAAGAGACCCAGTACTTC,few,.,TRBJ2-5,TRBV5-4
CASSTERFARGRDTQYF,TGTGCCAGCAGTACGGAGCGCTTCGCACGAGGGCGGGATACGCAGTATTTT,.,.,TRBJ2-3,TRBV6-6
CASISLGLGNQPQHF,TGTGCCAGCATCAGTCTGGGGTTGGGCAATCAGCCCCAGCATTTT,many,.,TRBJ1-5,TRBV6-1
CAWAGDRGSYNEQFF,TGTGCCTGGGCTGGGGACAGGGGCTCCTACAATGAGCAGTTCTTC,many,TRBD1,TRBJ2-1,TRBV30
CSAGVGGDGSNYGYTF,TGCAGCGCGGGTGTTGGGGGGGACGGATCAAACTATGGCTACACCTTC,.,.,TRBJ1-2,TRBV29-1
CASSYAAMNTEAFF,TGTGCCAGCAGTTACGCCGCCATGAACACTGAAGCTTTCTTT,few,.,TRBJ1-1,TRBV6-5
CASSPEAGMNTEAFF,TGTGCCAGCTCACCGGAGGCAGGAATGAACACTGAAGCTTTCTTT,.,.,TRBJ1-1,TRBV18
CASSSPEELNTEAFF,TGCGCCAGCAGCTCTCCCGAAGAGTTGAACACTGAAGCTTTCTTT,.,.,TRBJ1-1,TRBV5-1
CASSTRDRGNGELFF,TGTGCCAGCAGTACCCGGGACAGGGGGAACGGGGAGCTGTTTTTT,many,TRBD1,TRBJ2-2,TRBV12-3/TRBV12-4
CASSLKLSTEAFF,TGTGCCAGCAGCTTAAAACTTTCCACTGAAGCTTTCTTT,.,.,TRBJ1-1,TRBV11-2
CASSLSLFGGKGYTF,TGTGCCAGCAGCTTATCGCTCTTCGGGGGGAAAGGCTACACCTTC,many,.,TRBJ1-2,TRBV7-9
CASVVDQPQHF,TGTGCCAGCGTAGTGGATCAGCCCCAGCATTTT,.,.,TRBJ1-5,TRBV6-1
CASSLASHPETQYF,TGCGCCAGCAGCTTGGCCAGTCACCCAGAGACCCAGTACTTC,many,.,TRBJ2-5,TRBV5-1